This T cell receptor beta chain was recorded in a study of blood T cell repertoires in COVID-19. About the research overall: Acute and convalescent COVID-19 specimens originated in the United States, Italy and Spain. Sources were T cells, B-cell-depleted T cells, or PBMCs; the material itself was cDNA or gDNA.

Patients in Seattle were enrolled during active infection, then followed longitudinally. Trimming cost V 5 bases and J 7 bases; bases outside gene matches: 12. The CDR3 spans 17 residues. Germline values: CDR1 SEHNR, CDR2 FQNEAQ (reference sequence). How the authors handled the data: Counts of nucleated cells, estimated from reference gene primer amplification, were obtained. The protocol was immunoSEQ multiplex PCR, while the TCRdb copy is restricted to in-frame clones and leaves out a portion. That table furnishes V, J and clone size, whereas the DNA furnished D and trimming. This table has 250,000 to 350,000 clones, roughly 88% appearing once.

The origin of this receptor is a human donor with COVID-19, enrolled during active disease. The donor label of this sample is uncertain. This chain links TRBV7-9 with TRBJ2-1; TRBD2 matches at 12 bases. The sequencing input was peripheral blood. The CDR3 sequence: CASSTLAGGLLGNEQFF. CDR3 in DNA: TGTGCCAGCAGCACACTAGCGGGAGGCCTCCTGGGGAATGAGCAGTTCTTC. Full variable domain (rest looked up from reference TRBV7-9 and TRBJ2-1): DTGVSQNPRHKITKRGQNVTFRCDPISEHNRLYWYRQTLGQGPEFLTYFQNEAQLEKSRLLSDRFSAERPKGSFSTLEIQRTEQGDSAMYLCASSTLAGGLLGNEQFFGPGTRLTVL.